Below, one T cell receptor beta chain is given with its context. This sample was taken from a study of blood T cell repertoires in COVID-19. Germline values: CDR1 SGHRS, CDR2 YFSETQ. The trim removed 4 bases at V and 7 bases at J, leaving 5 bases unmatched. The CDR3 has 16 residues. Here immunoSEQ multiplex PCR was the method, and the copy in TCRdb shows in-frame clones only, minus some. The profile shows tens of thousands of clones, almost 85% of them singletons. The specimen sequenced was peripheral blood. The TCR was taken from a man in his fifties with active or convalescent COVID-19. This rearrangement joins TRBV5-1 to TRBJ2-1; TRBD2 matches 16 bases. CDR3 amino acids: CASSPGTSGGENEQFF. The CDR3 DNA is TGCGCCAGCAGCCCCGGGACTAGCGGGGGGGAAAATGAGCAGTTCTTC.